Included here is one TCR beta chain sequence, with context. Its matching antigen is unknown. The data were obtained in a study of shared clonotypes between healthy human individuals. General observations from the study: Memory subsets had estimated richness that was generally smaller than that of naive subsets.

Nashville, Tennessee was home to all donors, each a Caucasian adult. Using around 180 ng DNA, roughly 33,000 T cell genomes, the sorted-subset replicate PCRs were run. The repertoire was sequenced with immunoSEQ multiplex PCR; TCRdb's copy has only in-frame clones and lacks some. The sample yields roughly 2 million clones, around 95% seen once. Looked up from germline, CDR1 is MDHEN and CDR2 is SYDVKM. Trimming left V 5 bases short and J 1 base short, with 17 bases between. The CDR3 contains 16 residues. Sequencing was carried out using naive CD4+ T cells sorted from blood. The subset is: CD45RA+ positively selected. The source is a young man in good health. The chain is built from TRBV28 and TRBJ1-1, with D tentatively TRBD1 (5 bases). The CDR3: CASSLLPGTANTEAFF. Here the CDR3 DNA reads TGTGCCAGCAGTCTACTCCCCGGGACGGCGAACACTGAAGCTTTCTTT.